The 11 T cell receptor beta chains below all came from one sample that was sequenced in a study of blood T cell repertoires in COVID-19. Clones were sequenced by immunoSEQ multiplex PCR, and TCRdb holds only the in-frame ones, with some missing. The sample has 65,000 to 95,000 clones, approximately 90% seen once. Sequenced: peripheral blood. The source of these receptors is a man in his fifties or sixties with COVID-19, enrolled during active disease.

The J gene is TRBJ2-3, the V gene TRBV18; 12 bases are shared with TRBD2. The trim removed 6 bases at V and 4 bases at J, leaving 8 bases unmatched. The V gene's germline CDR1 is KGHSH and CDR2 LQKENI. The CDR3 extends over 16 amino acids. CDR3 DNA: TGTGCCAGCTCGTTGACTAGCGGGAGAGGGGCAGATACGCAGTATTTT. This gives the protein CASSLTSGRGADTQYF.

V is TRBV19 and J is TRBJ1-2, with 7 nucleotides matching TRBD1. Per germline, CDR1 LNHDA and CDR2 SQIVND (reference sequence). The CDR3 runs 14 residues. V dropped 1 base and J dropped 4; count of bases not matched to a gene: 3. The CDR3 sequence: CASSIVTGVYGYTF. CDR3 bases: TGTGCCAGTAGTATAGTTACAGGGGTCTATGGCTACACCTTC. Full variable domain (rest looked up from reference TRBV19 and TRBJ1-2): DGGITQSPKYLFRKEGQNVTLSCEQNLNHDAMYWYRQDPGQGLRLIYYSQIVNDFQKGDIAEGYSVSREKKESFPLTVTSAQKNPTAFYLCASSIVTGVYGYTFGSGTRLTVV.

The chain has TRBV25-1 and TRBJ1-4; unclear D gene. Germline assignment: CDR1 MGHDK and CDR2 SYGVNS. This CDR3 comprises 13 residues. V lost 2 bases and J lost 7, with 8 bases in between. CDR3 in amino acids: CASSESGSEKLFF. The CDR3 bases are TGTGCCAGCAGTGAAAGTGGGAGTGAAAAACTGTTTTTT.

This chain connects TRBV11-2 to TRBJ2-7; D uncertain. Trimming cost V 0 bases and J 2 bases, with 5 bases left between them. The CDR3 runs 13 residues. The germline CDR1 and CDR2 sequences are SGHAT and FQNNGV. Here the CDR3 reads CASSLEQTYEQYV. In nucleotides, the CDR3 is TGTGCCAGCAGCTTAGAACAGACCTACGAGCAGTACGTC.

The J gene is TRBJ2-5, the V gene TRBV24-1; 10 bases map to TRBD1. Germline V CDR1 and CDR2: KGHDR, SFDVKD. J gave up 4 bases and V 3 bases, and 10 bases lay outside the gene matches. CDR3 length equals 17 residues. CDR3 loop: CATSDPLGTGDGETQYF. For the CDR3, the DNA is TGTGCCACCAGTGATCCCCTCGGGACAGGGGACGGAGAGACCCAGTACTTC.

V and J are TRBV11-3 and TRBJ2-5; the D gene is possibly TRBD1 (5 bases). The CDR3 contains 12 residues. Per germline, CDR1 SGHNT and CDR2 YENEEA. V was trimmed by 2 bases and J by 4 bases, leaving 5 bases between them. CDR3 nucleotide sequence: TGTGCCAGCAGCTTAACAGGAGAGACCCAGTACTTC. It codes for CASSLTGETQYF. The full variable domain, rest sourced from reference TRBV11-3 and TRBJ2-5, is EAGVVQSPRYKIIEKKQPVAFWCNPISGHNTLYWYLQNLGQGPELLIRYENEEAVDDSQLPKDRFSAERLKGVDSTLKIQPAELGDSAVYLCASSLTGETQYFGPGTRLLVL.

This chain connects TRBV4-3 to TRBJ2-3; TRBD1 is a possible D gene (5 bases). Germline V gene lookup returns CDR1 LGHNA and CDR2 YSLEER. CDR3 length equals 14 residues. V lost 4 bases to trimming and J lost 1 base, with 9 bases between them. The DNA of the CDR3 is TGCGCCAGCAGCCTACAGGACCGCACAGATACGCAGTATTTT. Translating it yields CASSLQDRTDTQYF.

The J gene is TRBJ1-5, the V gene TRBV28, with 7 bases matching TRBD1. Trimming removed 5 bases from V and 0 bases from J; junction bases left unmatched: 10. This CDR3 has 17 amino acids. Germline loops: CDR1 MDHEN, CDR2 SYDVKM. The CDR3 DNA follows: TGTGCCAGCAGTCTAACCGGGACAGATACTAGCAATCAGCCCCAGCATTTT. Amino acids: CASSLTGTDTSNQPQHF.

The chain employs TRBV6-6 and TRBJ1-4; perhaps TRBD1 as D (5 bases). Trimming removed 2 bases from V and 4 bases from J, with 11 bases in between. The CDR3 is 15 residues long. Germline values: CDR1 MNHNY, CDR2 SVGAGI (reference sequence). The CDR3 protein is CASSYGGTVNEKLFF. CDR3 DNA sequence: TGTGCCAGCAGTTACGGCGGGACGGTTAATGAAAAACTGTTTTTT.

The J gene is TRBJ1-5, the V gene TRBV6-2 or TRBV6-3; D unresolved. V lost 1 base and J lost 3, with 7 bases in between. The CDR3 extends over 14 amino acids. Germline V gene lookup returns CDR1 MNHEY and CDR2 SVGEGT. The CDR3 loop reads CASSYLAANQPQHF. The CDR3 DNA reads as TGTGCCAGCAGTTACTTAGCGGCCAATCAGCCCCAGCATTTT.

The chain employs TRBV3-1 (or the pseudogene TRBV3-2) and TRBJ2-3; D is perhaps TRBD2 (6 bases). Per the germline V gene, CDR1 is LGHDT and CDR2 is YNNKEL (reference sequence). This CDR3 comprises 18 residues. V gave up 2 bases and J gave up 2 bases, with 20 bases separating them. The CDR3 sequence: CASSQLLRDAPTTDTQYF. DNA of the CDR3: TGTGCCAGCAGCCAACTCTTGCGGGATGCTCCCACCACAGATACGCAGTATTTT.